This T cell receptor beta chain was observed in a study of OX40 agonist ivuxolimab in advanced cancers. Study-wide results and limits: CD4+ and CD8+ blood T cells expanded clonally by week 6 at 0.1 to 3.0 mg/kg. There were, on average, more expanded clones in CD8+ T cells than in CD4+.

TCRdb's copy holds only in-frame clones and misses some; the assay was immunoSEQ multiplex PCR. The profile covers around 80,000 clones, with 80% to 90% appearing a single time and roughly 0.8% taken by the ten largest. Comment on this clone: Its specificity is unknown.

Individuals having autoimmune disease history or systemic immunosuppression were not enrolled. This CDR3 contains 15 residues. Trimming took off 2 bases at V and 1 base at J, with 9 bases between the two ends. Germline V gives CDR1 SEHNR, CDR2 FQNEAQ (reference sequence). The sequence derives from an adult with an advanced solid tumor such as melanoma, head and neck, liver or kidney cancer. This chain links TRBV7-9 with TRBJ1-3; perhaps TRBD1 as D (5 bases). The sequenced sample was CD4+ or CD8+ T cells sorted from blood, obtained in a trial of the OX40 agonist ivuxolimab. The CDR3: CASSLSRGSGNTIYF. The CDR3 DNA reads as TGTGCCAGCAGCTTATCAAGGGGATCTGGAAACACCATATATTTT.